This T cell receptor beta chain was recorded in a study of blood T cell repertoires in COVID-19. Germline lookup yields CDR1 MGHRA and CDR2 YSYEKL. Trimming cost V 1 base and J 0 bases; bases outside gene matches: 9. This CDR3 contains 18 residues. The assay was immunoSEQ multiplex PCR, and TCRdb's table has in-frame clones only and misses some. The data hold under 75,000 clones, with 80% to 90% observed a single time. The sequencing sample was made of peripheral blood. The rearrangement links TRBV4-1 to TRBJ2-3; 8 bases map to TRBD2. The TCR sequence derives from an elderly man with acute or convalescent COVID-19. For the CDR3, the DNA is TGCGCCAGCAGCCAAGGAGTGACTACTAGCGGTAGCACAGATACGCAGTATTTT. Encoded protein: CASSQGVTTSGSTDTQYF.